Below are 21 T cell receptor beta chains sequenced from a single sample in a study of cytomegalovirus exposure and HLA in healthy donors. Profiled with immunoSEQ multiplex PCR; TCRdb holds only in-frame clones, not every one. The data hold more than 150,000 clones, with approximately 83% observed a single time. The sample taken for sequencing was PBMCs. The source is a woman under 30 in good health and CMV-seropositive.

The genes are TRBV4-1 and TRBJ1-6, with D maybe TRBD1 (5 bases). Germline CDR1 MGHRA, CDR2 YSYEKL. The V gene lost 1 base and the J gene lost 10 bases, with 8 bases spanning the gap. This CDR3 has 13 amino acids. CDR3 amino acids: CASSQAGVSPLHF. In DNA, the CDR3 is TGCGCCAGCAGCCAAGCGGGGGTGTCACCCCTCCACTTT.

There are a few counts of this clone. J is TRBJ2-7 and V is TRBV15; tentatively, D is TRBD2 (5 bases). Germline loops: CDR1 LNHNV, CDR2 YYDKDF (reference sequence). Deletions cut 0 bases from V and 2 bases from J, with 8 bases between. The CDR3 length is 14 residues. The CDR3 DNA sequence: TGTGCCACCAGCAGAGAGAGCGGACCCTACGAGCAGTACTTC. Protein sequence: CATSRESGPYEQYF.

The sample holds one count of this clone. The rearrangement uses TRBV10-3 and TRBJ1-4; 9 positions agree with TRBD1. The CDR3 contains 14 residues. The junction had 1 base not matched to a gene; V was cut back by 2 bases and J by 6 bases. The V gene's germline CDR1 is ENHRY and CDR2 SYGVKD. The chain's CDR3 is CAISEGQGYEKLFF. CDR3 coding DNA: TGTGCCATCAGTGAGGGACAGGGGTATGAAAAACTGTTTTTT.

This clone was picked up one time. In DNA form, the CDR3 reads TGCGCCAGCAGCTCACTAGGCGAGCAGTACTTC. Residues: CASSSLGEQYF. The chain uses TRBV5-1 and TRBJ2-7; D might be TRBD2 (5 bases). Germline assignment: CDR1 SGHRS and CDR2 YFSETQ. The CDR3 has 11 residues. V was cut by 3 bases and J by 6 bases, with 7 bases left in between.

The V gene is TRBV29-1, the J gene TRBJ1-4; TRBD1 matches 8 bases. The V segment lost 8 bases and the J segment 5 bases; nucleotides outside the gene matches: 1. Germline assignment: CDR1 SQVTM and CDR2 ANQGSEA. The length of the CDR3 is 11 residues. The CDR3 region has the DNA TGCAGCAGACAGGGGAATGAAAAACTGTTTTTT. Encoded protein: CSRQGNEKLFF. Using reference TRBV29-1 and TRBJ1-4 for the parts outside the CDR3, the full variable domain is SAVISQKPSRDICQRGTSLTIQCQVDSQVTMMFWYRQQPGQSLTLIATANQGSEATYESGFVIDKFPISRPNLTFSTLTVSNMSPEDSSIYLCSRQGNEKLFFGSGTQLSVL.

The chain uses TRBV5-1 and TRBJ2-7; 9 bases agree with TRBD1. The CDR3 contains 15 residues. The trim removed 3 bases at V and 0 bases at J, leaving 4 bases unmatched. Germline assignment: CDR1 SGHRS and CDR2 YFSETQ. Here the CDR3 reads CASSSGTGISYEQYF. The CDR3 DNA reads as TGCGCCAGCAGCTCCGGGACAGGGATCTCCTACGAGCAGTACTTC.

CDR3 protein: CASSEVMANTEAFF. In DNA form, the CDR3 reads TGTGCCAGCAGTGAAGTCATGGCTAACACTGAAGCTTTCTTT. The chain has TRBV6-1 and TRBJ1-1; D uncertain. CDR1 MNHNS and CDR2 SASEGT come from the germline V gene. The length of the CDR3 is 14 residues. The V and J ends lost 1 base and 2 bases respectively, with 8 bases between them.

This clone was recorded a few times. This chain links TRBV28 with TRBJ2-7, with 8 bases aligning to TRBD1. The germline V gene has CDR1 MDHEN and CDR2 SYDVKM. J gave up 6 bases and V 2 bases, and 6 bases lay outside the gene matches. The CDR3 consists of 14 residues. The CDR3 DNA reads TGTGCCAGCAGTTTACCGGGACAGGTCGGCGAGCAGTACTTC. Translating gives CASSLPGQVGEQYF.

The chain employs TRBV7-2 and TRBJ1-1; no clear D. The V end lost 2 bases, the J end lost 1 base, and 11 bases lay between the germline ends. The CDR3 is made up of 15 amino acids. Germline CDR1 SGHTA, CDR2 FQGNSA. CDR3 coding DNA: TGTGCCAGCAGCTTAAATGGTGCGAAGAACACTGAAGCTTTCTTT. As protein: CASSLNGAKNTEAFF.

CDR3 protein: CASRGGAHEQYF. For the CDR3, the DNA is TGTGCCAGCAGAGGGGGGGCTCACGAGCAGTACTTC. The genes are TRBV2 and TRBJ2-7; TRBD2 is a possible D gene (7 bases). CDR1 and CDR2 (germline): SNHLY, FYNNEI. The CDR3 has 12 amino acids. The ends were cut back, 6 bases at V and 5 bases at J, with 11 bases in the middle.

The V gene is TRBV14, the J gene TRBJ2-5, with D maybe TRBD1 (5 bases). Looked up from germline, CDR1 is SGHDN and CDR2 is FVKESK. CDR3 length equals 15 residues. V lost 2 bases and J lost 7, with 17 bases in between. The CDR3 protein is CASSQTRTWVATQYF. The CDR3 DNA follows: TGTGCCAGCAGCCAAACGCGGACATGGGTCGCGACCCAGTACTTC. The whole variable domain, remainder taken from reference TRBV14 and TRBJ2-5, is EAGVTQFPSHSVIEKGQTVTLRCDPISGHDNLYWYRRVMGKEIKFLLHFVKESKQDESGMPNNRFLAERTGGTYSTLKVQPAELEDSGVYFCASSQTRTWVATQYFGPGTRLLVL.

The chain combines TRBV5-4 with TRBJ2-3, with D possibly TRBD2 on 6 matching bases. The V end lost 0 bases, the J end lost 2 bases, and 10 bases lay between the germline ends. CDR1 is SGHNT, CDR2 YYREEE, per germline (reference sequence). The CDR3 consists of 15 residues. The CDR3 DNA follows: TGTGCCAGCAGCTTGGTCGGGGGAACCACAGATACGCAGTATTTT. Translating it yields CASSLVGGTTDTQYF.

With regard to this clone: A far larger clone is a single base away, which makes a read error likely. The chain recombines TRBV5-8 with TRBJ2-4; D possibly corresponds to TRBD1 (6 bases). In germline, CDR1 is SGHTS, CDR2 YDEGEE. The CDR3 spans 12 residues. The V and J ends lost 3 bases and 6 bases respectively, with 7 bases between them. The CDR3, as DNA: TGTGCCAGCAGCTCGGACAGAAACATTCAGTACTTC. It codes for CASSSDRNIQYF.

V and J are TRBV19 and TRBJ2-5, with 7 positions matching TRBD1. Trimming cost V 4 bases and J 4 bases; bases outside gene matches: 9. CDR3 length: 15 amino acids. Germline V lookup: CDR1 LNHDA, CDR2 SQIVND (reference sequence). The CDR3 loop reads CASSTWTGLGETQYF. The CDR3 region has the DNA TGTGCCAGTAGTACCTGGACAGGTTTGGGAGAGACCCAGTACTTC.

This clone appeared a single time. The J gene is TRBJ2-7, the V gene TRBV10-3; 10 bases are shared with TRBD1. Germline loops: CDR1 ENHRY, CDR2 SYGVKD. The CDR3 spans 15 residues. Trimming at V came to 3 bases and at J to 2 bases, leaving 4 bases not matched to a gene. CDR3 region: CAISDLDRGPYEQYF. Written as DNA, the CDR3 is TGTGCCATCAGTGACCTCGACAGGGGGCCCTACGAGCAGTACTTC.

Points on this clone: The sample carries other DNA sequences with the same CDR3. The chain combines TRBV9 with TRBJ2-1, with 9 bases lining up with TRBD2. This CDR3 spans 19 amino acids. Germline lookup yields CDR1 SGDLS and CDR2 YYNGEE. Germline trimming cut 3 bases from V and 0 bases from J; bases unmatched to any gene: 13. For the CDR3, the DNA is TGTGCCAGCAGCGGGGCGCGGGGGGGCCGATCCTCCTCCTACAATGAGCAGTTCTTC. Encoded protein: CASSGARGGRSSSYNEQFF.

The genes are TRBV5-1 and TRBJ2-1; 11 nucleotides match TRBD2. The germline V gene has CDR1 SGHRS and CDR2 YFSETQ. The CDR3 spans 15 residues. V shed 4 bases, J shed 9 bases, and the junction held 9 bases outside the gene matches. The CDR3 DNA sequence: TGCGCCAGCAGCCCGGAGGGACTAGCGGTCGGTGAGCAGTTCTTC. Its translation is CASSPEGLAVGEQFF.

The rearrangement joins TRBV27 to TRBJ2-7; 12 bases align to TRBD2. V shed 3 bases and J 2 bases; nucleotides not matched to a gene: 5. Germline loops: CDR1 MNHEY, CDR2 SMNVEV (reference sequence). This CDR3 spans 16 amino acids. CDR3 nucleotides: TGTGCCAGCAGTTTTCTGACTAGCGGGGGCCCCTACGAGCAGTACTTC. Encoded protein: CASSFLTSGGPYEQYF.

This chain uses TRBV9 with TRBJ2-1; no clear D gene. CDR1 and CDR2 (germline): SGDLS, YYNGEE. Trimming cost V 4 bases and J 8 bases, with 7 bases left between them. The CDR3 length is 11 residues. CDR3 protein: CASSFTDEQFF. The CDR3 nucleotides are TGTGCCAGCAGCTTTACAGATGAGCAGTTCTTC.

V is TRBV6-5 and J is TRBJ1-5; possibly TRBD1 for D (5 bases). This CDR3 region has 15 residues. Trimming took 6 bases from V and 4 from J, leaving 16 bases between them. Per germline, CDR1 MNHEY and CDR2 SVGAGI. In DNA form, the CDR3 reads TGTGCCAGCAGAAAATCAGGGTGGGGAAATCAGCCCCAGCATTTT. Its protein is CASRKSGWGNQPQHF.

This chain joins TRBV29-1 and TRBJ1-1; D uncertain. The CDR3 runs to 14 residues. Germline-derived CDR1 and CDR2 are SQVTM and ANQGSEA. With 5 bases removed from V and 1 base from J, the gap between germline ends came to 14 bases. The CDR3 sequence: CSVKLIRKNTEAFF. The CDR3 DNA follows: TGCAGCGTTAAGCTTATCCGAAAGAACACTGAAGCTTTCTTT.